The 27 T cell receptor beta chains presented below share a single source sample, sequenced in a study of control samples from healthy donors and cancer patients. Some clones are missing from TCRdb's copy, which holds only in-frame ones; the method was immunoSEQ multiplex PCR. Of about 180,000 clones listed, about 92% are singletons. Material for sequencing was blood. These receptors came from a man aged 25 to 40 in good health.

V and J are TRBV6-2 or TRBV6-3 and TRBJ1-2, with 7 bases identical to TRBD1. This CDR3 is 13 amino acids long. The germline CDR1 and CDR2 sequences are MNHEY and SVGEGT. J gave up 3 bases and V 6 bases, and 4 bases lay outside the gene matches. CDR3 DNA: TGTGCCAGCAGCAATGACAGGGACTATGGCTACACCTTC. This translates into CASSNDRDYGYTF.

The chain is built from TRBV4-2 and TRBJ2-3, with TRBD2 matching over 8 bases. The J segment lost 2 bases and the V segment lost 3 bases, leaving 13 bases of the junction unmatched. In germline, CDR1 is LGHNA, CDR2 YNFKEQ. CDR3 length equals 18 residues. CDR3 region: CASSQEPVSSGPTDTQYF. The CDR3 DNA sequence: TGTGCCAGCAGCCAGGAGCCCGTGTCTAGCGGGCCCACAGATACGCAGTATTTT.

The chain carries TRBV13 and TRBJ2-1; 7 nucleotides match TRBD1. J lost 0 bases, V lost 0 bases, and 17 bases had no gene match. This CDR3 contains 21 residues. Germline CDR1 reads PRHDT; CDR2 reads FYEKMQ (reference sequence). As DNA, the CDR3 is TGTGCCAGCAGCTTAGGGGGCTGGGGACAGCTCTCAGATCCCTCCTACAATGAGCAGTTCTTC. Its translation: CASSLGGWGQLSDPSYNEQFF.

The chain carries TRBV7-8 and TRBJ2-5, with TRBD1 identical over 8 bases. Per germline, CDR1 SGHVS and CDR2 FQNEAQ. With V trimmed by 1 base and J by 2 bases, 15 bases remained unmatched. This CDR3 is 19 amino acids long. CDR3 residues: CASSLVRAGGNRWQETQYF. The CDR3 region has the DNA TGTGCCAGCAGCTTAGTTCGGGCAGGGGGCAATCGATGGCAAGAGACCCAGTACTTC.

CDR3 coding DNA: TGTGCCTGGAGTGTACGCGGGAGGGAGCAGTTCTTC. Translating gives CAWSVRGREQFF. The J gene is TRBJ2-1, the V gene TRBV30; 8 positions agree with TRBD2. With V trimmed by 0 bases and J by 10 bases, 2 bases remained unmatched. Germline V lookup: CDR1 GTSNPN, CDR2 SVGIG (reference sequence). This CDR3 is built from 12 residues.

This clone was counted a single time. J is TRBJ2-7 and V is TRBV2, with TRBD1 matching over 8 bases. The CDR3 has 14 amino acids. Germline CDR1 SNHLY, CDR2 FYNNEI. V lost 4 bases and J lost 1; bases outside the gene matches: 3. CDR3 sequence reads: CASSVDRASYEQYF. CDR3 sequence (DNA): TGTGCCAGCAGTGTGGACAGGGCTTCCTACGAGCAGTACTTC.

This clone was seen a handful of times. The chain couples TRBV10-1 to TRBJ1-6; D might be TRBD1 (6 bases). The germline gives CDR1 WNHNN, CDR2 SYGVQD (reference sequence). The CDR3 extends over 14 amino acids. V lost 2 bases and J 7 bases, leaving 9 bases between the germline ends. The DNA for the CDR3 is TGCGCCAGCAGTGAGGACAGGACGAATTCACCCCTCCACTTT. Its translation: CASSEDRTNSPLHF.

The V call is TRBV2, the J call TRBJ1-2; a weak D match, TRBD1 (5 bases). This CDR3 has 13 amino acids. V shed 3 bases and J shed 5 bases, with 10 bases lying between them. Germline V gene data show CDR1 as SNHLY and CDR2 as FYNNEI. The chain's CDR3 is CASSEAGRYGYTF. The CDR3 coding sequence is TGTGCCAGCAGTGAGGCAGGGAGGTATGGCTACACCTTC.

CDR3 sequence: CATSRDRGSYNEQFF. The CDR3 bases are TGTGCCACCAGCAGAGACAGGGGCTCCTACAATGAGCAGTTCTTC. V is TRBV15 and J is TRBJ2-1; weak D call: TRBD1 (6 bases). The germline V and J ends were trimmed by 0 bases and 0 bases, with 6 bases remaining between them. The CDR3 runs 15 residues. Germline V CDR1 and CDR2: LNHNV, YYDKDF (reference sequence).

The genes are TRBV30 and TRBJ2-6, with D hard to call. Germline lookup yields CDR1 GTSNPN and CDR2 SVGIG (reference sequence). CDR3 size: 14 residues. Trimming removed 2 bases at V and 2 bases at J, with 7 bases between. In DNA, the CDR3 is TGTGCCTGGAGTCTTGGGGCTGGGGCCAACGTCCTGACTTTC. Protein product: CAWSLGAGANVLTF.

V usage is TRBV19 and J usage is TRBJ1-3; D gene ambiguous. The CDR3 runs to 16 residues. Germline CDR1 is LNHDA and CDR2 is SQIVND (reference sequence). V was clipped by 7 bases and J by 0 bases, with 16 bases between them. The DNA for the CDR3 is TGTGCCAGTAACGGACGGGGATTCCTCTCTGGAAACACCATATATTTT. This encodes CASNGRGFLSGNTIYF.

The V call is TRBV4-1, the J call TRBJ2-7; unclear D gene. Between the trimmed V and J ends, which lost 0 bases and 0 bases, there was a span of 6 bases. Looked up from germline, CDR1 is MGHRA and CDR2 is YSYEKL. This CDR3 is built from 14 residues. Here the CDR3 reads CASSQDPVSYEQYF. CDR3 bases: TGCGCCAGCAGCCAAGATCCCGTCTCCTACGAGCAGTACTTC.

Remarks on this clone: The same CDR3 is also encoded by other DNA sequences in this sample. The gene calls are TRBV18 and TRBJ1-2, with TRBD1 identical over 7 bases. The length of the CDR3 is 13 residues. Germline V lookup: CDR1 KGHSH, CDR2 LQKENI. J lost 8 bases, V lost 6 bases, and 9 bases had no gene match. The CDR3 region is CASSPDRERGYTF. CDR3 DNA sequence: TGTGCCAGCTCGCCTGACAGGGAAAGAGGCTACACCTTC. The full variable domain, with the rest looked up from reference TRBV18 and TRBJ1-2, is NAGVMQNPRHLVRRRGQEARLRCSPMKGHSHVYWYRQLPEEGLKFMVYLQKENIIDESGMPKERFSAEFPKEGPSILRIQQVVRGDSAAYFCASSPDRERGYTFGSGTRLTVV.

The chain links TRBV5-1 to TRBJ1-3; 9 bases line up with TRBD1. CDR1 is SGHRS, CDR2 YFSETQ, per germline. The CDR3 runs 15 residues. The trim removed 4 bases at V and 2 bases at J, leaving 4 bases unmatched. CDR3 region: CASSAGTGTGNTIYF. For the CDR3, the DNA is TGCGCCAGCAGCGCTGGGACAGGGACTGGAAACACCATATATTTT.

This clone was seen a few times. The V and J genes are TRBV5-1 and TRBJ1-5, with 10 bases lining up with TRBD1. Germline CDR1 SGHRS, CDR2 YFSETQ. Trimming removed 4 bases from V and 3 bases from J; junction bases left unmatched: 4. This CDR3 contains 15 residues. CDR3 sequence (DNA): TGCGCCAGCAGCCCCGGGACAGGGGCCAATCAGCCCCAGCATTTT. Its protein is CASSPGTGANQPQHF. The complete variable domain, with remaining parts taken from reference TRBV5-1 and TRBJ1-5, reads KAGVTQTPRYLIKTRGQQVTLSCSPISGHRSVSWYQQTPGQGLQFLFEYFSETQRNKGNFPGRFSGRQFSNSRSEMNVSTLELGDSALYLCASSPGTGANQPQHFGDGTRLSIL.

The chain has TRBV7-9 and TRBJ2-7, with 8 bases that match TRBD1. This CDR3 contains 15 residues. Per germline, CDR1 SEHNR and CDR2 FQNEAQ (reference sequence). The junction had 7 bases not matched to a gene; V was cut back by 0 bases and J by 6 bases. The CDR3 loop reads CASSLARTGNSEQYF. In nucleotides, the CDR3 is TGTGCCAGCAGCTTAGCGAGGACAGGGAACTCCGAGCAGTACTTC. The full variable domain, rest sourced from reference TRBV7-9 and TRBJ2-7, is DTGVSQNPRHKITKRGQNVTFRCDPISEHNRLYWYRQTLGQGPEFLTYFQNEAQLEKSRLLSDRFSAERPKGSFSTLEIQRTEQGDSAMYLCASSLARTGNSEQYFGPGTRLTVT.

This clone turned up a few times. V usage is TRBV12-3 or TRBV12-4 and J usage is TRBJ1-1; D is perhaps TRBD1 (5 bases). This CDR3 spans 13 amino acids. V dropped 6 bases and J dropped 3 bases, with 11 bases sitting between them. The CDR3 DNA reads TGTGCCAGCAGGCAGGGTTGGGACACTGAAGCTTTCTTT. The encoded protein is CASRQGWDTEAFF.

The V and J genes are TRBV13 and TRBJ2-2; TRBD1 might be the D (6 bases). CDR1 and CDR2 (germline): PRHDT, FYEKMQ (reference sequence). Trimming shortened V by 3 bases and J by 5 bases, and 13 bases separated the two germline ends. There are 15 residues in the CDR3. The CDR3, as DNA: TGTGCCAGCAGCTTTCCACAGGGATTTACCGGGGAGCTGTTTTTT. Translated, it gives CASSFPQGFTGELFF. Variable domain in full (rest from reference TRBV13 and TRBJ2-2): AAGVIQSPRHLIKEKRETATLKCYPIPRHDTVYWYQQGPGQDPQFLISFYEKMQSDKGSIPDRFSAQQFSDYHSELNMSSLELGDSALYFCASSFPQGFTGELFFGEGSRLTVL.

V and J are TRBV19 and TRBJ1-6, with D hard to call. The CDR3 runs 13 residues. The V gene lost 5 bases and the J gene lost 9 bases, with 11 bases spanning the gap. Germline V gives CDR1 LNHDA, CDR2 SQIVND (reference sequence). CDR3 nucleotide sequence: TGTGCCAGTAGTGTTGGTATGCGTTCACCCCTCCACTTT. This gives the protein CASSVGMRSPLHF.

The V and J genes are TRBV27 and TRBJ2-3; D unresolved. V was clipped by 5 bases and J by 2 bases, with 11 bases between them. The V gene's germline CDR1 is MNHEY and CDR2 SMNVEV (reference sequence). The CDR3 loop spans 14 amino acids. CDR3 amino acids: CASSQRIPTDTQYF. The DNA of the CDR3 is TGTGCCAGCAGTCAACGGATTCCCACAGATACGCAGTATTTT.

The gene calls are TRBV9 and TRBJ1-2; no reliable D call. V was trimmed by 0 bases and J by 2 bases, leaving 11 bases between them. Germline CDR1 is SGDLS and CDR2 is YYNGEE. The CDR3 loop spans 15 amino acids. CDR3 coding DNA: TGTGCCAGCAGCGTAGCTACGGGGTCCAACTATGGCTACACCTTC. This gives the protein CASSVATGSNYGYTF. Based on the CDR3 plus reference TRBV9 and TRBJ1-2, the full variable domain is DSGVTQTPKHLITATGQRVTLRCSPRSGDLSVYWYQQSLDQGLQFLIQYYNGEERAKGNILERFSAQQFPDLHSELNLSSLELGDSALYFCASSVATGSNYGYTFGSGTRLTVV.

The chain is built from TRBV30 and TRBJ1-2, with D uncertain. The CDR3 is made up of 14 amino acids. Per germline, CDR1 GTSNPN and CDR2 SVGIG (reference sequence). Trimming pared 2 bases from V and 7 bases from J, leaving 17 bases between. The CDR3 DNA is TGTGCCTGGAGTACATCCCTGGGGTCGTCTGGCTACACCTTC. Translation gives CAWSTSLGSSGYTF.

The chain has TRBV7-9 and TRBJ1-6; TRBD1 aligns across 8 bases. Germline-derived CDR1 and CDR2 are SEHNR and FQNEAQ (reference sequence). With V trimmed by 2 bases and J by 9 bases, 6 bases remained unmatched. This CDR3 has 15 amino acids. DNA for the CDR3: TGTGCCAGCAGCTTACTCGGACAGGGCGGTTCACCCCTCCACTTT. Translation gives CASSLLGQGGSPLHF.

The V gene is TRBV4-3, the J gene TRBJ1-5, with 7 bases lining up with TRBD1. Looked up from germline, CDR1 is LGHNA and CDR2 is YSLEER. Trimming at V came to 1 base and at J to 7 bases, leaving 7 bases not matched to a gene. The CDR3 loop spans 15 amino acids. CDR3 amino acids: CASSQAVRGGQPQHF. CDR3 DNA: TGCGCCAGCAGCCAAGCGGTCAGGGGGGGACAGCCCCAGCATTTT.

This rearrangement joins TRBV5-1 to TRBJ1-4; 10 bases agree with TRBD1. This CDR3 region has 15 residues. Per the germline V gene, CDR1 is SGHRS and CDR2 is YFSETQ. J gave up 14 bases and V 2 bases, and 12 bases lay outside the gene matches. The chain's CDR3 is CASSLVPGQGRSLFF. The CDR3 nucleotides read TGCGCCAGCAGCTTAGTCCCGGGACAGGGGCGATCGCTGTTTTTT.

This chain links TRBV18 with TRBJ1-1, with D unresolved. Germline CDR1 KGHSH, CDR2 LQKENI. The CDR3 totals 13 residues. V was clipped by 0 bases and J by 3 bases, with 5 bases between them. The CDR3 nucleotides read TGTGCCAGCTCACCACCCGGGGACACTGAAGCTTTCTTT. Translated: CASSPPGDTEAFF.

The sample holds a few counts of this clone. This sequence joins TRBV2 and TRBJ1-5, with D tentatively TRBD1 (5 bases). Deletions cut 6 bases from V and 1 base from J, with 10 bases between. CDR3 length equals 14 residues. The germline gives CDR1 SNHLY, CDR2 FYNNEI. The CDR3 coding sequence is TGTGCCAGCAGAGGCAGGGCGAGCAATCAGCCCCAGCATTTT. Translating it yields CASRGRASNQPQHF. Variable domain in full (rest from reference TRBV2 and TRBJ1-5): EPEVTQTPSHQVTQMGQEVILRCVPISNHLYFYWYRQILGQKVEFLVSFYNNEISEKSEIFDDQFSVERPDGSNFTLKIRSTKLEDSAMYFCASRGRASNQPQHFGDGTRLSIL.